The rows below give T cell receptor beta chains drawn from one sample of a study of vaccination effects on CD4 cells after COVID-19. Using immunoSEQ multiplex PCR, the repertoire was profiled, and TCRdb retains in-frame clones only, with some absent. The sample contains more than 50,000 clones, about four fifths of which appear only once. No antigen has been identified for these receptors. The specimen was CD4+ T cells from PBMCs cultured with HCoV-229E spike peptides, collected before COVID-19 vaccination. The receptors originated from a human donor who received a COVID-19 vaccine. Both conserved end residues are part of each CDR3. A D gene is named only where the DNA matches it firmly. Part of the rows lack a size; the others show once, few, many or a class for expanded clones.

abundance: .
j_gene: TRBJ2-2
d_gene: TRBD1
v_gene: TRBV10-1
CDR3aa: CASSESRGTGAGELFF
CDR3nt: TGCGCCAGCAGTGAGTCAAGGGGGACAGGCGCCGGGGAGCTGTTTTTT

abundance: .
j_gene: TRBJ1-2
d_gene: .
v_gene: TRBV19
CDR3aa: CASSLGGTSNYGYTF
CDR3nt: TGTGCCAGTAGCCTAGGGGGGACAAGTAACTATGGCTACACCTTC

abundance: .
j_gene: TRBJ1-2
d_gene: TRBD1
v_gene: TRBV27
CDR3aa: CASSVTGNGYTF
CDR3nt: TGTGCCAGCAGTGTGACAGGGAATGGCTACACCTTC

abundance: once
j_gene: TRBJ2-3
d_gene: .
v_gene: TRBV29-1
CDR3aa: CSARRGDSTDTQYF
CDR3nt: TGCAGCGCGCGTAGGGGGGATAGCACAGATACGCAGTATTTT

abundance: .
j_gene: TRBJ1-6
d_gene: .
v_gene: TRBV9
CDR3aa: CASSAYRDSPLHF
CDR3nt: TGTGCCAGCAGCGCCTACAGGGATTCACCCCTCCACTTT

abundance: few
j_gene: TRBJ2-6
d_gene: .
v_gene: TRBV7-9
CDR3aa: CACRAWGANVLTF
CDR3nt: TGTGCCTGCCGGGCCTGGGGGGCCAACGTCCTGACTTTC

abundance: few
j_gene: TRBJ2-3
d_gene: TRBD1
v_gene: TRBV19
CDR3aa: CASSERGHPTDTQYF
CDR3nt: TGTGCCAGTAGTGAGAGGGGGCATCCGACAGATACGCAGTATTTT

abundance: .
j_gene: TRBJ1-6
d_gene: .
v_gene: TRBV19
CDR3aa: CASSLPGTFNSPLHF
CDR3nt: TGTGCCAGTAGCTTACCCGGGACCTTCAATTCACCCCTCCACTTT

abundance: .
j_gene: TRBJ2-4
d_gene: .
v_gene: TRBV5-1
CDR3aa: CASSSLGAVGDIQYF
CDR3nt: TGCGCCAGCAGCTCACTAGGGGCAGTCGGAGACATTCAGTACTTC

abundance: once
j_gene: TRBJ2-5
d_gene: .
v_gene: TRBV7-3
CDR3aa: CASSLVYKGVRTETQYF
CDR3nt: TGTGCCAGCAGCCTCGTTTATAAGGGGGTAAGGACGGAGACCCAGTACTTC

abundance: .
j_gene: TRBJ1-2
d_gene: TRBD1
v_gene: TRBV28
CDR3aa: CASSLRTGRDGYTF
CDR3nt: TGTGCCAGCAGTTTAAGGACAGGGAGGGATGGCTACACCTTC

abundance: .
j_gene: TRBJ1-1
d_gene: .
v_gene: TRBV19
CDR3aa: CASRASLNTEAFF
CDR3nt: TGTGCCAGTAGGGCGAGTTTGAACACTGAAGCTTTCTTT

abundance: .
j_gene: TRBJ1-2
d_gene: .
v_gene: TRBV19
CDR3aa: CASSPWGYGYTF
CDR3nt: TGTGCCAGTAGTCCCTGGGGCTATGGCTACACCTTC

abundance: .
j_gene: TRBJ1-4
d_gene: TRBD1
v_gene: TRBV18
CDR3aa: CASSPPGQGGEKLFF
CDR3nt: TGTGCCAGCTCACCACCGGGACAGGGGGGTGAAAAACTGTTTTTT

abundance: .
j_gene: TRBJ1-1
d_gene: TRBD1
v_gene: TRBV14
CDR3aa: CASSQEGQGFSTAFF
CDR3nt: TGTGCCAGCAGCCAAGAGGGACAGGGATTTTCGACGGCTTTCTTT

abundance: .
j_gene: TRBJ1-2
d_gene: .
v_gene: TRBV10-3
CDR3aa: CAITQGDGYTF
CDR3nt: TGTGCCATCACACAGGGTGATGGCTACACCTTC

abundance: .
j_gene: TRBJ2-3
d_gene: TRBD2
v_gene: TRBV24-1
CDR3aa: CATSDPGTSGGASTDTQYF
CDR3nt: TGTGCCACCAGTGACCCCGGGACTAGCGGGGGGGCAAGCACAGATACGCAGTATTTT

abundance: .
j_gene: TRBJ1-2
d_gene: .
v_gene: TRBV7-2
CDR3aa: CASSSGRNSREYGYTF
CDR3nt: TGTGCCAGCAGCTCCGGCCGGAACAGTCGCGAATATGGCTACACCTTC

abundance: .
j_gene: TRBJ2-2
d_gene: .
v_gene: TRBV7-3
CDR3aa: CASSPTRGGGELFF
CDR3nt: TGTGCCAGCAGCCCCACCCGAGGGGGCGGGGAGCTGTTTTTT

abundance: .
j_gene: TRBJ1-1
d_gene: .
v_gene: TRBV6-1
CDR3aa: CASSAYRADLMNTEAFF
CDR3nt: TGTGCCAGCAGTGCCTACAGGGCCGACCTGATGAACACTGAAGCTTTCTTT

abundance: .
j_gene: TRBJ2-1
d_gene: .
v_gene: TRBV25-1
CDR3aa: CASSDPSPRNEQFF
CDR3nt: TGTGCCAGCAGTGATCCCAGCCCCCGCAATGAGCAGTTCTTC

abundance: .
j_gene: TRBJ2-2
d_gene: .
v_gene: TRBV6-5
CDR3aa: CASNHGNTGELFF
CDR3nt: TGTGCCAGCAACCACGGGAACACCGGGGAGCTGTTTTTT

abundance: .
j_gene: TRBJ1-5
d_gene: TRBD1
v_gene: TRBV19
CDR3aa: CASNFRGSSNQPQHF
CDR3nt: TGTGCCAGTAATTTCAGGGGGAGTAGCAATCAGCCCCAGCATTTT

abundance: .
j_gene: TRBJ1-1
d_gene: TRBD1
v_gene: TRBV19
CDR3aa: CASSRQGSGRTEAFF
CDR3nt: TGTGCCAGTAGTCGACAGGGATCGGGAAGAACTGAAGCTTTCTTT

abundance: .
j_gene: TRBJ1-4
d_gene: .
v_gene: TRBV30
CDR3aa: CAWSSRADRLNEKLFF
CDR3nt: TGTGCCTGGAGTAGCCGTGCGGACAGACTTAATGAAAAACTGTTTTTT

abundance: few
j_gene: TRBJ2-4
d_gene: .
v_gene: TRBV19
CDR3aa: CASSILGALAKNIQYF
CDR3nt: TGTGCCAGTAGTATTCTCGGGGCACTAGCCAAAAACATTCAGTACTTC

abundance: .
j_gene: TRBJ2-5
d_gene: .
v_gene: TRBV5-5
CDR3aa: CASSSYWLQETQYF
CDR3nt: TGTGCCAGCAGCTCGTACTGGTTACAAGAGACCCAGTACTTC

abundance: .
j_gene: TRBJ2-3
d_gene: .
v_gene: TRBV5-1
CDR3aa: CASSLGGTDTQYF
CDR3nt: TGCGCCAGCAGCTTAGGAGGCACAGATACGCAGTATTTT

abundance: .
j_gene: TRBJ1-1
d_gene: .
v_gene: TRBV12-3/TRBV12-4
CDR3aa: CASNTRNTEAFF
CDR3nt: TGTGCCAGCAACACAAGGAACACTGAAGCTTTCTTT

abundance: .
j_gene: TRBJ2-5
d_gene: .
v_gene: TRBV29-1
CDR3aa: CSLAVYETQYF
CDR3nt: TGCAGCCTAGCCGTGTATGAGACCCAGTACTTC

abundance: .
j_gene: TRBJ1-1
d_gene: TRBD1
v_gene: TRBV7-8
CDR3aa: CASSTGQGLWNTEAFF
CDR3nt: TGTGCCAGCAGCACCGGACAGGGGCTATGGAACACTGAAGCTTTCTTT

abundance: .
j_gene: TRBJ2-5
d_gene: .
v_gene: TRBV3-1/TRBV3-2
CDR3aa: CASSAGRRETQYF
CDR3nt: TGTGCCAGCAGTGCCGGGCGGAGGGAGACCCAGTACTTC

abundance: .
j_gene: TRBJ1-4
d_gene: .
v_gene: TRBV11-2
CDR3aa: CASSAGGRPNEKLFF
CDR3nt: TGTGCCAGCAGCGCCGGGGGGCGACCTAATGAAAAACTGTTTTTT

abundance: .
j_gene: TRBJ2-2
d_gene: .
v_gene: TRBV7-2
CDR3aa: CASSLFSMRGGELFF
CDR3nt: TGTGCCAGCAGCTTATTTTCAATGCGGGGCGGGGAGCTGTTTTTT

abundance: .
j_gene: TRBJ2-2
d_gene: .
v_gene: TRBV4-3
CDR3aa: CASSQGQPYTGELFF
CDR3nt: TGCGCCAGCAGCCAAGGACAGCCTTACACCGGGGAGCTGTTTTTT

abundance: few
j_gene: TRBJ2-6
d_gene: .
v_gene: TRBV5-1
CDR3aa: CASSIRQASSEGANVLTF
CDR3nt: TGCGCCAGCAGCATAAGACAGGCCTCCTCGGAAGGGGCCAACGTCCTGACTTTC

abundance: .
j_gene: TRBJ1-6
d_gene: .
v_gene: TRBV5-1
CDR3aa: CASSLTQGYNSPLHF
CDR3nt: TGCGCCAGCAGCTTAACACAGGGTTATAATTCACCCCTCCACTTT

abundance: .
j_gene: TRBJ2-5
d_gene: TRBD1
v_gene: TRBV9
CDR3aa: CASSADRAQETQYF
CDR3nt: TGTGCCAGCAGCGCAGACAGGGCACAAGAGACCCAGTACTTC

abundance: .
j_gene: TRBJ2-5
d_gene: .
v_gene: TRBV5-1
CDR3aa: CASSLGTTQETQYF
CDR3nt: TGCGCCAGCAGCTTGGGGACTACCCAAGAGACCCAGTACTTC

abundance: once
j_gene: TRBJ2-1
d_gene: .
v_gene: TRBV19
CDR3aa: CASSIGMGLTPREQFF
CDR3nt: TGTGCCAGTAGTATAGGGATGGGCCTCACGCCACGGGAGCAGTTCTTC

abundance: .
j_gene: TRBJ1-5
d_gene: .
v_gene: TRBV28
CDR3aa: CASLRGASNQPQHF
CDR3nt: TGTGCCAGCCTCCGGGGGGCCTCCAATCAGCCCCAGCATTTT

abundance: .
j_gene: TRBJ1-2
d_gene: .
v_gene: TRBV5-6
CDR3aa: CASSFLDTYGYTF
CDR3nt: TGTGCCAGCAGCTTCCTGGATACCTATGGCTACACCTTC

abundance: medium-sized
j_gene: TRBJ1-1
d_gene: .
v_gene: TRBV7-2
CDR3aa: CASSLWGEVADTEAFF
CDR3nt: TGTGCCAGCAGCTTATGGGGGGAAGTCGCGGATACTGAAGCTTTCTTT

abundance: .
j_gene: TRBJ2-5
d_gene: .
v_gene: TRBV2
CDR3aa: CASSTRETQYF
CDR3nt: TGTGCCAGCAGTACCCGGGAGACCCAGTACTTC

abundance: few
j_gene: TRBJ1-6
d_gene: .
v_gene: TRBV2
CDR3aa: CASRTGTYNSPLHF
CDR3nt: TGTGCCAGCAGAACCGGGACCTATAATTCACCCCTCCACTTT

abundance: .
j_gene: TRBJ2-3
d_gene: TRBD2
v_gene: TRBV24-1
CDR3aa: CATSVGRGGSTDTQYF
CDR3nt: TGTGCCACCAGTGTTGGGCGGGGGGGAAGCACAGATACGCAGTATTTT

abundance: .
j_gene: TRBJ2-5
d_gene: .
v_gene: TRBV5-1
CDR3aa: CASSLAPDGQETQYF
CDR3nt: TGCGCCAGCAGCTTGGCCCCGGACGGCCAAGAGACCCAGTACTTC

abundance: .
j_gene: TRBJ2-2
d_gene: .
v_gene: TRBV7-9
CDR3aa: CASSPRLRKNTGELFF
CDR3nt: TGTGCCAGCAGCCCCCGTTTACGGAAGAACACCGGGGAGCTGTTTTTT

abundance: .
j_gene: TRBJ2-3
d_gene: .
v_gene: TRBV3-1/TRBV3-2
CDR3aa: CASSQGNTDTQYF
CDR3nt: TGTGCCAGCAGCCAAGGCAACACAGATACGCAGTATTTT